The present T cell receptor beta chain was sequenced within a study of blood T cell repertoires in COVID-19. V lost 0 bases and J 9 bases, leaving 17 bases between the germline ends. The CDR3 consists of 15 residues. Germline V gene lookup returns CDR1 MGHRA and CDR2 YSYEKL. Repertoires were generated with immunoSEQ multiplex PCR, while TCRdb's copy carries only in-frame clones and drops some. The profile covers approximately 170,000 clones, with 80% to 90% appearing a single time and around 9% taken by the ten largest. The specimen was peripheral blood. The TCR sequence derives from a man aged 50-59 years with active or convalescent COVID-19. V gene TRBV4-1 combines with J gene TRBJ1-1; D is perhaps TRBD1 (6 bases). CDR3: CASSQDVSGGLKAFF. The CDR3 DNA reads as TGCGCCAGCAGCCAAGATGTTTCGGGGGGCTTGAAAGCTTTCTTT.